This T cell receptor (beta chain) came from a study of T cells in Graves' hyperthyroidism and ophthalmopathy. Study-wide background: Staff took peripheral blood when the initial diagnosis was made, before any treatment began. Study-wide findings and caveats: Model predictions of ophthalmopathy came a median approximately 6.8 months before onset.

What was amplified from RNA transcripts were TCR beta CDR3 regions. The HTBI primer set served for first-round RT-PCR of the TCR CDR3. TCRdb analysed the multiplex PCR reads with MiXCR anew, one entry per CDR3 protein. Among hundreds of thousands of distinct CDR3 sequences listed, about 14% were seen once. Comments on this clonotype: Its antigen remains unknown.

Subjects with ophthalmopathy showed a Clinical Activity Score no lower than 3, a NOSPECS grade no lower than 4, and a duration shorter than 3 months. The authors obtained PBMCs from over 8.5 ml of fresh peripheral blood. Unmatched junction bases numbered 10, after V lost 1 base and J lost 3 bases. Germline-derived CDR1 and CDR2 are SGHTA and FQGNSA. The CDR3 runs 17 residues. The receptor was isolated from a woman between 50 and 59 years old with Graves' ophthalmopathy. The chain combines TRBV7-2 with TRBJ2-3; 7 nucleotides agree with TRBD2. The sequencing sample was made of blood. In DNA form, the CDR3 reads TGTGCCAGCAGCTTAGACCCGGGCGGGAGCCCAACAGATACGCAGTATTTT. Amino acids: CASSLDPGGSPTDTQYF.